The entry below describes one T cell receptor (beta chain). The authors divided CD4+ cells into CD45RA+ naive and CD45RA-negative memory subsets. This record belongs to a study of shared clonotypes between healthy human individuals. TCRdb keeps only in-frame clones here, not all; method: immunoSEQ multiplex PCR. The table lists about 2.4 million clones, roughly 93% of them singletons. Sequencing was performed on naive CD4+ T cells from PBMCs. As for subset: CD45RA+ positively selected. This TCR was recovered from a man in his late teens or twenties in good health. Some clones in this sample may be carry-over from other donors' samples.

The CDR3 DNA follows: TGTGCCAGCAGTGAATTCGGGGGAGTAGAGACCCAGTACTTC. This gives the protein CASSEFGGVETQYF. The J gene is TRBJ2-5, the V gene TRBV25-1; possibly TRBD2 for D (6 bases). Germline CDR1 is MGHDK and CDR2 is SYGVNS. The CDR3 loop spans 14 amino acids. Trimming removed 1 base from V and 4 bases from J, with 10 bases in between.